The 24 T cell receptor beta chains below all came from one sample that was sequenced in a study of cytomegalovirus exposure and HLA in healthy donors. PCR primers comprised 60 Vbeta and 13 Jbeta primers. TCRdb's table, derived via immunoSEQ multiplex PCR, lists solely in-frame clones and lacks some. The table has 55,000 to 70,000 clones, roughly two thirds seen once. Material: PBMCs. These receptor sequences come from a man aged 40-50 years in good health and CMV-seropositive.

On this clone: Other DNA sequences in the sample encode the same CDR3. This sequence joins TRBV5-1 and TRBJ2-1, with a weak D call TRBD1 (6 bases). Trimming took 0 bases from V and 2 from J, leaving 9 bases between them. Germline CDR1 reads SGHRS; CDR2 reads YFSETQ. The CDR3 totals 15 residues. The CDR3 is CASSLGQATYNEQFF. The DNA of the CDR3 is TGCGCCAGCAGCTTGGGACAGGCAACCTACAATGAGCAGTTCTTC.

The gene calls are TRBV19 and TRBJ1-1; 8 bases are shared with TRBD1. CDR1 and CDR2 from the germline V gene are LNHDA and SQIVND (reference sequence). Losses at the gene ends were 7 bases for V and 1 base for J; bases not matched to a gene: 11. The CDR3 consists of 16 residues. CDR3 in DNA: TGTGCCAGTAAACAACAGGGGGATTGGCAGAACACTGAAGCTTTCTTT. Translated: CASKQQGDWQNTEAFF.

This clone showed up just once. The rearrangement links TRBV30 to TRBJ1-1, with D uncertain. Germline CDR1 reads GTSNPN; CDR2 reads SVGIG (reference sequence). This CDR3 comprises 13 residues. V was shortened by 4 bases and J by 1 base, with 10 bases between the two germline ends. In DNA, the CDR3 is TGTGCCTGGATAACACCACCGAACACTGAAGCTTTCTTT. Residues: CAWITPPNTEAFF.

The rearrangement joins TRBV14 to TRBJ2-7; 7 bases are shared with TRBD1. Germline CDR1 and CDR2: SGHDN and FVKESK. V gave up 4 bases and J gave up 5 bases; unmatched junction bases: 14. This CDR3 has 16 amino acids. The CDR3, as DNA: TGTGCCAGCAGCCTCCGAACCGGGGACAGTTCAGACGAGCAGTACTTC. This encodes CASSLRTGDSSDEQYF.

This clone appeared a few times. The chain recombines TRBV10-3 with TRBJ1-3; D gene unclear. The length of the CDR3 is 15 residues. Germline V CDR1 and CDR2: ENHRY, SYGVKD. V lost 2 bases and J lost 2, with 10 bases in between. CDR3 sequence reads: CAISEGRVAGNTIYF. The DNA for the CDR3 is TGTGCCATCAGTGAGGGGAGGGTGGCTGGAAACACCATATATTTT.

The V and J genes are TRBV5-5 and TRBJ1-3; a possible D gene is TRBD1 (6 bases). From germline, CDR1 is SGHKS and CDR2 YYEKEE (reference sequence). Trimming removed 2 bases from V and 4 bases from J, with 19 bases in between. The CDR3 has 17 residues. Written as DNA, the CDR3 is TGTGCCAGCAGCTTCGGGGACATCGGTTTGGTCGGAAACACCATATATTTT. Translating it yields CASSFGDIGLVGNTIYF.

The chain has TRBV5-4 and TRBJ1-3, with TRBD1 matching over 7 bases. The CDR3 is 15 residues long. CDR1 SGHNT and CDR2 YYREEE come from the germline V gene (reference sequence). The V gene end was trimmed by 4 bases and the J gene end by 0 bases; junction bases not matched to a gene: 4. CDR3 amino acids: CASSPGTDSGNTIYF. In DNA, the CDR3 is TGTGCCAGCAGCCCTGGGACAGACTCTGGAAACACCATATATTTT.

This clone was seen a few times. CDR3 bases: TGTGCCAGCAGCTTAAAGGCCTCGGCAGGTCCGGTTACGTTGACTGAAGCTTTCTTT. It translates to CASSLKASAGPVTLTEAFF. The chain couples TRBV7-8 to TRBJ1-1; no clear D gene. CDR1 and CDR2 from the germline V gene are SGHVS and FQNEAQ. V lost 2 bases, J lost 5 bases, and 27 bases lay in between. The CDR3 length is 19 residues.

This chain joins TRBV7-3 and TRBJ2-1; 8 nucleotides line up with TRBD2. Germline CDR1 and CDR2: SGHTA and FQGTGA. Trimming at V came to 2 bases and at J to 1 base, leaving 7 bases not matched to a gene. CDR3 length: 17 amino acids. The CDR3 region is CASSLPASGGSYNEQFF. The CDR3 bases are TGTGCCAGCAGCTTACCGGCCAGCGGGGGATCCTACAATGAGCAGTTCTTC.

This chain joins TRBV6-4 and TRBJ2-1; TRBD1 matches at 8 bases. Germline V gene sequence: CDR1 MRHNA, CDR2 SNTAGT. There are 16 residues in the CDR3. Germline trimming cut 5 bases from V and 2 bases from J; bases unmatched to any gene: 8. This CDR3 reads CASSFTRTGPYNEQFF. The DNA for the CDR3 is TGTGCCAGCAGTTTCACCCGGACAGGGCCCTACAATGAGCAGTTCTTC.

The chain employs TRBV5-4 and TRBJ2-2; TRBD2 matches 8 bases. Germline values: CDR1 SGHNT, CDR2 YYREEE (reference sequence). V shed 3 bases and J 4 bases; nucleotides not matched to a gene: 8. This CDR3 is built from 16 residues. CDR3 amino acids: CASSSDPAGGTGELFF. The CDR3, as DNA: TGTGCCAGCAGCTCCGACCCTGCGGGAGGCACCGGGGAGCTGTTTTTT.

This clone has a handful of counts. The rearrangement links TRBV7-2 to TRBJ1-1; no firm D call. Trimming cost V 2 bases and J 1 base, with 5 bases left between them. The germline V gene encodes CDR1 SGHTA and CDR2 FQGNSA. The CDR3 runs 13 residues. The CDR3 loop is CASSLTANTEAFF. In DNA, the CDR3 is TGTGCCAGCAGCTTAACAGCGAACACTGAAGCTTTCTTT.

This clone was picked up one time. This chain joins TRBV7-9 and TRBJ1-4, with D unresolved. CDR3 length: 16 residues. Trimming cost V 3 bases and J 7 bases, with 18 bases left between them. The germline V gene encodes CDR1 SEHNR and CDR2 FQNEAQ (reference sequence). This CDR3 is CASSFLSTIMSEKLFF. Here the CDR3 DNA reads TGTGCCAGCAGCTTCCTCTCGACAATTATGAGTGAAAAACTGTTTTTT.

This chain connects TRBV7-9 to TRBJ2-7; maybe TRBD1 (6 bases). Trimming took 1 base from V and 0 from J, leaving 7 bases between them. CDR3 size: 14 residues. Germline CDR1 is SEHNR and CDR2 is FQNEAQ (reference sequence). The CDR3 DNA sequence: TGTGCCAGCAGCTTAGAAGGGGGCTCCTACGAGCAGTACTTC. It is translated as CASSLEGGSYEQYF.

This chain joins TRBV5-6 and TRBJ1-2; D possibly corresponds to TRBD1 (6 bases). Germline values: CDR1 SGHDT, CDR2 YYEEEE. Between the trimmed V and J ends, which lost 4 bases and 8 bases, there was a span of 21 bases. The CDR3 loop spans 15 amino acids. The CDR3 reads CASSPGGGGAWGYTF. CDR3 nucleotide sequence: TGTGCCAGCAGCCCGGGAGGAGGGGGAGCGTGGGGCTACACCTTC.

The chain has TRBV19 and TRBJ2-1; TRBD2 matches at 9 bases. Germline-derived CDR1 and CDR2 are LNHDA and SQIVND (reference sequence). With V trimmed by 11 bases and J by 9 bases, 17 bases remained unmatched. The CDR3 loop spans 15 amino acids. CDR3 nucleotide sequence: TGTGCCTGCAGGGAGGGTAGTAGCGGGAGAGGTGAGCAGTTCTTC. This sequence encodes CACREGSSGRGEQFF.

This chain links TRBV6-5 with TRBJ2-3, with D possibly TRBD1 on 6 matching bases. CDR1 and CDR2 (germline): MNHEY, SVGAGI. The V gene lost 4 bases and the J gene lost 1 base, with 12 bases spanning the gap. The CDR3 covers 15 residues. The CDR3 is CASSLEGQGTDTQYF. The CDR3 DNA reads as TGTGCCAGCAGTTTAGAGGGACAAGGCACAGATACGCAGTATTTT.

This clone was counted only a few times. This chain connects TRBV7-8 to TRBJ2-3, with D unresolved. CDR1 is SGHVS, CDR2 FQNEAQ, per germline. The CDR3 consists of 14 residues. Trimming cost V 4 bases and J 6 bases, with 14 bases left between them. The CDR3 here is CASSSQSNRDTQYF. The CDR3 DNA follows: TGTGCCAGCAGCTCGCAGTCCAACCGCGATACGCAGTATTTT.

V and J are TRBV15 and TRBJ2-4; TRBD1 is a possible D gene (5 bases). The CDR3 is 15 amino acids. The germline V and J ends were trimmed by 1 base and 0 bases, with 7 bases remaining between them. Germline V gene data show CDR1 as LNHNV and CDR2 as YYDKDF (reference sequence). CDR3 sequence reads: CATSRGTLAKNIQYF. As DNA, the CDR3 is TGTGCCACCAGCAGAGGGACACTAGCCAAAAACATTCAGTACTTC.

The chain has TRBV19 and TRBJ2-6; no clear D. The CDR3 consists of 15 residues. Between the trimmed V and J ends, which lost 3 bases and 2 bases, there was a span of 8 bases. CDR1 LNHDA and CDR2 SQIVND come from the germline V gene (reference sequence). The CDR3: CASSIYNTGANVLTF. CDR3 DNA sequence: TGTGCCAGTAGTATTTATAATACTGGGGCCAACGTCCTGACTTTC.

CDR3 sequence: CASRDIAVYTF. The CDR3 nucleotides are TGTGCCAGCCGAGACATTGCTGTCTACACCTTC. The chain couples TRBV6-1 to TRBJ1-2; D is unresolved. V lost 8 bases and J lost 10, with 14 bases in between. CDR3 length: 11 residues. Germline V gene lookup returns CDR1 MNHNS and CDR2 SASEGT.

This clone was seen a handful of times. This chain connects TRBV11-2 to TRBJ1-2; 7 bases are shared with TRBD1. The CDR3 is 13 amino acids. With V trimmed by 5 bases and J by 4 bases, 4 bases remained unmatched. Germline-derived CDR1 and CDR2 are SGHAT and FQNNGV. For the CDR3, the DNA is TGTGCCAGCAGCCAGGACAGGTCCTATGGCTACACCTTC. This codes for CASSQDRSYGYTF.

This clone has more than one count but fewer than ten. CDR3 protein: CASSVAGGAYQETQYF. For the CDR3, the DNA is TGTGCCAGCAGCGTAGCAGGTGGGGCGTACCAAGAGACCCAGTACTTC. V and J are TRBV9 and TRBJ2-5; a weak D match, TRBD1 (5 bases). The V gene lost 0 bases and the J gene lost 0 bases, with 12 bases spanning the gap. The CDR3 spans 16 residues. Germline V gene sequence: CDR1 SGDLS, CDR2 YYNGEE.

CDR3 sequence reads: CASSFLGPQETQYF. The CDR3 bases are TGTGCCAGCAGTTTCCTAGGTCCCCAAGAGACCCAGTACTTC. This rearrangement joins TRBV27 to TRBJ2-5; D is ambiguous. Trimming shortened V by 3 bases and J by 1 base, and 9 bases separated the two germline ends. From germline, CDR1 is MNHEY and CDR2 SMNVEV (reference sequence). CDR3 length equals 14 residues.